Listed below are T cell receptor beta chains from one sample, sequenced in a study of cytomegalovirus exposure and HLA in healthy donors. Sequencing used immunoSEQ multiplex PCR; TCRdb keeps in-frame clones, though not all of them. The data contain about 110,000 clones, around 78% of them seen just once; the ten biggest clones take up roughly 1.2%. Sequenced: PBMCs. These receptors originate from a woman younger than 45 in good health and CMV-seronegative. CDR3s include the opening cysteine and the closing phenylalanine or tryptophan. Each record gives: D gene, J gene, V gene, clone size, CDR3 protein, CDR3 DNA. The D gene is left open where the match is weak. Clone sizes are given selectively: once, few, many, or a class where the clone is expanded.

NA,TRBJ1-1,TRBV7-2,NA,CASSLGKNTEAFF,TGTGCCAGCAGCTTAGGTAAAAACACTGAAGCTTTCTTT
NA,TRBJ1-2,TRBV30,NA,CAWSAQGLDYGYTF,TGTGCCTGGAGTGCCCAGGGTTTGGACTATGGCTACACCTTC
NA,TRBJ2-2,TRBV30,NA,CAWSVRTLNTGELFF,TGTGCCTGGAGTGTACGGACACTGAACACCGGGGAGCTGTTTTTT
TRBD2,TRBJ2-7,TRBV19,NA,CASSSTSGDYEQYF,TGTGCCAGTAGTTCGACTAGCGGAGATTACGAGCAGTACTTC
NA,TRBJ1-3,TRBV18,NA,CATLSGFGNTIYF,TGTGCCACCCTATCCGGGTTCGGAAACACCATATATTTT
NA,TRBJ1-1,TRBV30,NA,CAWRALSASMNTEAFF,TGTGCCTGGAGGGCTCTTAGCGCCAGCATGAACACTGAAGCTTTCTTT
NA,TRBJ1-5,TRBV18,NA,CASSPTGSREPQHF,TGTGCCAGCTCACCAACAGGGTCTAGGGAGCCCCAGCATTTT
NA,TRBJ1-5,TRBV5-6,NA,CASSATAYNQPQHF,TGTGCCAGCAGCGCGACAGCCTACAATCAGCCCCAGCATTTT
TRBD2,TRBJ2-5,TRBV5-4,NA,CASSQGGLAGVETQYF,TGTGCCAGCAGCCAAGGTGGACTAGCCGGTGTGGAGACCCAGTACTTC
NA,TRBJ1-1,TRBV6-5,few,CASSLLMNTEAFF,TGTGCCAGCAGTTTACTGATGAACACTGAAGCTTTCTTT
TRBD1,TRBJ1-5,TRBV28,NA,CASSRPGGPINQPQHF,TGTGCCAGCAGTCGCCCAGGGGGCCCGATTAATCAGCCCCAGCATTTT
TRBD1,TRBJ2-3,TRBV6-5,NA,CASSQDRESTDTQYF,TGTGCCAGCAGTCAGGACAGGGAGAGTACAGATACGCAGTATTTT
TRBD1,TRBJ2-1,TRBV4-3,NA,CASSPWRDRVNEQFF,TGCGCCAGCAGCCCATGGCGGGACAGGGTCAATGAGCAGTTCTTC
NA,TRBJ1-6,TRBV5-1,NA,CASSLDSVYNSPLHF,TGCGCCAGCAGCTTGGATTCGGTCTATAATTCACCCCTCCACTTT
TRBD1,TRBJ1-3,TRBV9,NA,CASSADRGGSGNTIYF,TGTGCCAGCAGCGCTGACAGGGGCGGCTCTGGAAACACCATATATTTT
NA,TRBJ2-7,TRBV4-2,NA,CASSQADSYEQYF,TGTGCCAGCAGCCAAGCAGACAGCTACGAGCAGTACTTC
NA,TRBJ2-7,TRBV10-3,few,CAISESSGAAYEQYF,TGTGCCATCAGTGAGTCGAGTGGGGCCGCCTACGAGCAGTACTTC
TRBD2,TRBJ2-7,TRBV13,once,CASSSEGTSGYEQYF,TGTGCCAGCAGCTCCGAGGGGACTAGCGGCTACGAGCAGTACTTC
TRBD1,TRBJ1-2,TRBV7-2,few,CASSLRPGTGANYGYTF,TGTGCCAGCAGCCTCCGTCCTGGGACAGGGGCTAACTATGGCTACACCTTC
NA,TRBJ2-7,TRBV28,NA,CASSLIISSYEQYF,TGTGCCAGCAGTTTAATTATCAGTTCCTACGAGCAGTACTTC
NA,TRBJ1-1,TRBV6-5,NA,CASSAGNTEAFF,TGTGCCAGCAGTGCAGGGAACACTGAAGCTTTCTTT
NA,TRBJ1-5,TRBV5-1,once,CASSLATGSNQPQHF,TGCGCCAGCAGCTTGGCCACGGGAAGTAATCAGCCCCAGCATTTT
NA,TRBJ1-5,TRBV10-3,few,CAIRSGTPGSQPQHF,TGTGCCATCAGATCCGGGACTCCGGGCAGTCAGCCCCAGCATTTT
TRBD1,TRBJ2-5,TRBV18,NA,CASSRAGQGRETQYF,TGTGCCAGCTCACGCGCTGGACAGGGGAGAGAGACCCAGTACTTC
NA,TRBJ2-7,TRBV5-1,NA,CASSAQGYEQYF,TGCGCCAGCAGCGCACAGGGTTACGAGCAGTACTTC
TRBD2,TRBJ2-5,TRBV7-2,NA,CASSISGRGETQYF,TGTGCCAGCAGCATTAGCGGGAGGGGGGAGACCCAGTACTTC
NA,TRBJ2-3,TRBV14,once,CASSQGAGQMTDTQYF,TGTGCCAGCAGCCAAGGAGCGGGCCAGATGACAGATACGCAGTATTTT
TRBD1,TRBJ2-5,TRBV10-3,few,CAISESRDRAADETQYF,TGTGCCATCAGTGAGTCACGGGACAGGGCGGCGGATGAGACCCAGTACTTC
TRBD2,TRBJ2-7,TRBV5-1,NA,CASSLDAGGTYEQYF,TGCGCCAGCAGCTTGGACGCGGGGGGGACCTACGAGCAGTACTTC
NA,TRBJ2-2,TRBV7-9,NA,CASSLWTENTGELFF,TGTGCCAGCAGCTTATGGACAGAGAACACCGGGGAGCTGTTTTTT
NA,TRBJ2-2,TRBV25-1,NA,CASSELEGGAGELFF,TGTGCCAGCAGTGAACTAGAAGGGGGGGCCGGGGAGCTGTTTTTT
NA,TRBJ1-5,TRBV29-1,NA,CSVVGTVNQPQHF,TGCAGCGTTGTTGGAACAGTCAATCAGCCCCAGCATTTT
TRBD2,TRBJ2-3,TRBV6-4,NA,CASSDSGSTDTQYF,TGTGCCAGCAGTGATAGCGGGAGCACAGATACGCAGTATTTT
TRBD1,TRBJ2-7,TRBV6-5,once,CASSSGAGTGYYEQYF,TGTGCCAGCAGTTCTGGGGCCGGGACAGGGTACTACGAGCAGTACTTC
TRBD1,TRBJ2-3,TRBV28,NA,CASSLQGAGTDTQYF,TGTGCCAGCAGTTTACAGGGGGCCGGCACAGATACGCAGTATTTT
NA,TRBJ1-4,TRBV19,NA,CASRTRDYNEKLFF,TGTGCCAGTAGAACCCGGGACTACAATGAAAAACTGTTTTTT
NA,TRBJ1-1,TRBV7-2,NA,CASSLGGGHRNTEAFF,TGTGCCAGCAGCTTAGGGGGGGGACACCGGAACACTGAAGCTTTCTTT
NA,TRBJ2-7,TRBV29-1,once,CSVEQGNYEQYF,TGCAGCGTTGAACAGGGGAACTACGAGCAGTACTTC
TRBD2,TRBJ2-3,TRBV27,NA,CASRIAGDTDTQYF,TGTGCCAGCAGAATAGCGGGAGACACAGATACGCAGTATTTT
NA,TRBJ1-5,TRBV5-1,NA,CASSLTGRQPQHF,TGCGCCAGCAGCTTGACAGGGCGTCAGCCCCAGCATTTT
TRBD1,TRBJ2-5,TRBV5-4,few,CASSSAGTGGETQYF,TGTGCCAGCAGCTCCGCCGGGACAGGGGGAGAGACCCAGTACTTC
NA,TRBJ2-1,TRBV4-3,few,CATPPPPGPEDEQFF,TGCGCCACCCCACCCCCGCCTGGCCCGGAGGATGAGCAGTTCTTC
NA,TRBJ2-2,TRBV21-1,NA,CASSPNHNSGELFF,TGTGCCAGCAGCCCAAATCATAACTCCGGGGAGCTGTTTTTT
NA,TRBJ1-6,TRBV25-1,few,CASQTWDSPLHF,TGTGCCAGCCAGACATGGGATTCACCCCTCCACTTT
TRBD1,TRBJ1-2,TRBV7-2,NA,CASSTGQGAGYTF,TGTGCCAGCAGCACGGGACAGGGGGCTGGCTACACCTTC
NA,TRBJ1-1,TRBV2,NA,CASSGSQVTNTEAFF,TGTGCCAGCAGCGGTTCACAGGTAACGAACACTGAAGCTTTCTTT
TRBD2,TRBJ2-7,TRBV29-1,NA,CSVEEGTSGAYEQYF,TGCAGCGTTGAAGAGGGGACTAGCGGGGCCTACGAGCAGTACTTC
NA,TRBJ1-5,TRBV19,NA,CASSIRDFNQPQHF,TGTGCCAGTAGTATACGTGACTTCAATCAGCCCCAGCATTTT
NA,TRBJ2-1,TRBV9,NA,CASSVVGVNEQFF,TGTGCCAGCAGCGTAGTAGGAGTCAATGAGCAGTTCTTC
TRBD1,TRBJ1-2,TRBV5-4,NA,CASSSQGNYGYTF,TGTGCCAGCAGCTCACAGGGGAACTATGGCTACACCTTC
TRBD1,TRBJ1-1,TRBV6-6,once,CASAGTGRGGAEAFF,TGTGCCAGCGCCGGGACAGGGAGGGGGGGCGCTGAAGCTTTCTTT
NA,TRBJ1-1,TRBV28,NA,CASSLVVRVNTEAFF,TGTGCCAGCAGTTTAGTCGTCAGGGTGAACACTGAAGCTTTCTTT
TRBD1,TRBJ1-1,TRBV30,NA,CAWSATGAEAFF,TGTGCCTGGAGCGCGACAGGGGCTGAAGCTTTCTTT
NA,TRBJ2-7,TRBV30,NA,CAWNQDSYYEQYF,TGTGCCTGGAATCAGGACAGTTACTACGAGCAGTACTTC
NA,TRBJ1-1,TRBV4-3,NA,CASSLTRGGNTEAFF,TGCGCCAGCAGCCTCACAAGGGGGGGGAACACTGAAGCTTTCTTT
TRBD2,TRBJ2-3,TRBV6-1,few,CASSASSGGGTDTQYF,TGTGCCAGCAGTGCGTCTAGCGGGGGGGGCACAGATACGCAGTATTTT
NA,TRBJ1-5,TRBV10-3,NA,CAISEKQDTYSNQPQHF,TGTGCCATCAGTGAGAAACAAGACACGTATAGCAATCAGCCCCAGCATTTT
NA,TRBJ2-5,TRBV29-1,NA,CSVEGSGSREETQYF,TGCAGCGTTGAAGGATCCGGGAGTAGGGAGGAGACCCAGTACTTC
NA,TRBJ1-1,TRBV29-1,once,CSVEQGLNAFF,TGCAGCGTTGAACAGGGCTTGAATGCTTTCTTT